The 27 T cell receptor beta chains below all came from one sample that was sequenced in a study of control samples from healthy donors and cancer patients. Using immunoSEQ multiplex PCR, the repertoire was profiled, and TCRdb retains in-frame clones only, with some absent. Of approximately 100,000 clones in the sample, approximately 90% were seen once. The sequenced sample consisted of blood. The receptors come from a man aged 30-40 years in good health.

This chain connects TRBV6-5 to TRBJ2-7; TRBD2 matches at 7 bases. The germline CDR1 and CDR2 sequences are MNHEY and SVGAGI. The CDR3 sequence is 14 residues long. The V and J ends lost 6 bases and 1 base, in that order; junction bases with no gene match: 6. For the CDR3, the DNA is TGTGCCAGCAGCCGCTCGGGGGGATCCTACGAGCAGTACGTC. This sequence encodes CASSRSGGSYEQYV.

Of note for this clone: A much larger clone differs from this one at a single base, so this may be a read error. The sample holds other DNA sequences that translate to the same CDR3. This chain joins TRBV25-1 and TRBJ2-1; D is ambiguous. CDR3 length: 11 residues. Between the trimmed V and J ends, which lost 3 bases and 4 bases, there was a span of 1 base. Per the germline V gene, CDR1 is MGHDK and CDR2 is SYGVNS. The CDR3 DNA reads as TGTGCCAGCAGTGATTACAATGAGCAGTTCTTC. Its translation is CASSDYNEQFF.

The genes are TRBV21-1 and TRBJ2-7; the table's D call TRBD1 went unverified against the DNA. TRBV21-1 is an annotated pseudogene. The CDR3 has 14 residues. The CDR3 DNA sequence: TGTGCCAGCAGCAAAGCAGGACACCTCTACGAGCAGTACGTC. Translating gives CASSKAGHLYEQYV.

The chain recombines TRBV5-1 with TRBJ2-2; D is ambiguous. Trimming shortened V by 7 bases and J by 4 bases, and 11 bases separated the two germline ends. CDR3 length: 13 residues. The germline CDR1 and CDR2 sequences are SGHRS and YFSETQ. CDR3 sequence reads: CASESLVTGELFF. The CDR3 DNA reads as TGCGCCAGCGAATCCCTAGTCACCGGGGAGCTGTTTTTT.

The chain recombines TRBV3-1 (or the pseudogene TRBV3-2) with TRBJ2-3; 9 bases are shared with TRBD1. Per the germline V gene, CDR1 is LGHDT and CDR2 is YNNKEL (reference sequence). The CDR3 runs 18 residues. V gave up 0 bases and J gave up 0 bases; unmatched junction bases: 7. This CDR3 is CASSQDISGTGSTDTQYF. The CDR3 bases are TGTGCCAGCAGCCAAGATATCTCCGGGACAGGGAGCACAGATACGCAGTATTTT.

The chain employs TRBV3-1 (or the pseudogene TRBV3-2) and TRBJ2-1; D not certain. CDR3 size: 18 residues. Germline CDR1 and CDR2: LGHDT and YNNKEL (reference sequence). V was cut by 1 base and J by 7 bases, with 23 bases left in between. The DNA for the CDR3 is TGTGCCAGCAGCCAAGTAATCGGTCGCCTATCGGCTGGTAATGAGCAGTTCTTC. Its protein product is CASSQVIGRLSAGNEQFF.

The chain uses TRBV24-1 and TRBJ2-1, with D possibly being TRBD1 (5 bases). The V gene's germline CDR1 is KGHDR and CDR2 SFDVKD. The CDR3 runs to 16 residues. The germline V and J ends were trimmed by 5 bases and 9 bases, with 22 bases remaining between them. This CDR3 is CATSATWTDNRGEQFF. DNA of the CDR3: TGTGCCACCAGTGCAACCTGGACCGACAATAGGGGTGAGCAGTTCTTC.

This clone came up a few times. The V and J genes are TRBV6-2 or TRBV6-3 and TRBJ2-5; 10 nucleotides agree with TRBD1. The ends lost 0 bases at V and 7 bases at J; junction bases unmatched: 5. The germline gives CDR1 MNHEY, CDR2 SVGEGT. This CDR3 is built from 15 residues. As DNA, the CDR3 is TGTGCCAGCAGTTACTCGGGGACAGGGGAGGGGACCCAGTACTTC. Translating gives CASSYSGTGEGTQYF.

For the CDR3, the DNA is TGTGCCACCAGTGATAAGGGGAAAGAGACCCAGTACTTC. Translating gives CATSDKGKETQYF. The chain combines TRBV24-1 with TRBJ2-5; maybe TRBD1 (5 bases). Germline-derived CDR1 and CDR2 are KGHDR and SFDVKD. CDR3 length equals 13 residues. V lost 3 bases and J 3 bases, leaving 7 bases between the germline ends.

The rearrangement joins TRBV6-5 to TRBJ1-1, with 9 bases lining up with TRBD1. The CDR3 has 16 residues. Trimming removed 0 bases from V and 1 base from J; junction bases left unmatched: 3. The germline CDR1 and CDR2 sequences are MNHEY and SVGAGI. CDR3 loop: CASSYSTDRGNTEAFF. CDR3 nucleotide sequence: TGTGCCAGCAGTTACTCAACGGACAGGGGGAACACTGAAGCTTTCTTT.

The CDR3 protein is CASSLVLGGISNQPQHF. The CDR3 DNA is TGTGCCAGCAGCTTAGTACTGGGGGGGATTAGCAATCAGCCCCAGCATTTT. J is TRBJ1-5 and V is TRBV7-8, with a tentative D call TRBD1 (5 bases). The V gene's germline CDR1 is SGHVS and CDR2 FQNEAQ. This CDR3 has 17 amino acids. V shed 1 base and J shed 0 bases, with 13 bases lying between them.

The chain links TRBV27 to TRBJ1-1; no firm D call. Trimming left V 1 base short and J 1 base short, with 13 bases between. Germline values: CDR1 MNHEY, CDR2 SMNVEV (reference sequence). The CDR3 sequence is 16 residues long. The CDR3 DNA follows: TGTGCCAGCAGTTTATTTCGGTGGGAGGGGAACACTGAAGCTTTCTTT. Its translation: CASSLFRWEGNTEAFF.

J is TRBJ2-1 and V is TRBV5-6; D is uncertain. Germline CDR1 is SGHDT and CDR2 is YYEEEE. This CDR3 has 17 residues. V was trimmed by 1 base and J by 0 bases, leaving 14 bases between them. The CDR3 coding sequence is TGTGCCAGCAGCTTGATGCTCGCACCGAGCTCCTACAATGAGCAGTTCTTC. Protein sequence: CASSLMLAPSSYNEQFF.

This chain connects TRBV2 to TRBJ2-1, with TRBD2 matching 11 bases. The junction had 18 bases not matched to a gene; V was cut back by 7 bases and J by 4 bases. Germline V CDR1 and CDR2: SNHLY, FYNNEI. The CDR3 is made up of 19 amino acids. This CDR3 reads CASINTPGTSGVKYNEQFF. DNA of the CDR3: TGTGCCAGCATTAATACACCCGGGACTAGCGGAGTCAAATACAATGAGCAGTTCTTC.

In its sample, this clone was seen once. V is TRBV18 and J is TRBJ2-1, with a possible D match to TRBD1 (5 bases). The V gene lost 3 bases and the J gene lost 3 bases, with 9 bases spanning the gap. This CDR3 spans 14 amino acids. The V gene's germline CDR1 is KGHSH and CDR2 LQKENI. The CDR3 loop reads CASSPQGLYNEQFF. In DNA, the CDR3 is TGTGCCAGCTCACCGCAGGGCCTCTACAATGAGCAGTTCTTC. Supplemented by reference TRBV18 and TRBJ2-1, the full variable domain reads NAGVMQNPRHLVRRRGQEARLRCSPMKGHSHVYWYRQLPEEGLKFMVYLQKENIIDESGMPKERFSAEFPKEGPSILRIQQVVRGDSAAYFCASSPQGLYNEQFFGPGTRLTVL.

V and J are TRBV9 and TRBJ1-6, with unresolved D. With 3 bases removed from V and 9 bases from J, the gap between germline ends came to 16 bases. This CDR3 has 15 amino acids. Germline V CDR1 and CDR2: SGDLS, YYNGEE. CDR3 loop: CASSGKVSFASPLHF. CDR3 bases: TGTGCCAGCAGCGGGAAGGTTTCCTTCGCTTCACCCCTCCACTTT.

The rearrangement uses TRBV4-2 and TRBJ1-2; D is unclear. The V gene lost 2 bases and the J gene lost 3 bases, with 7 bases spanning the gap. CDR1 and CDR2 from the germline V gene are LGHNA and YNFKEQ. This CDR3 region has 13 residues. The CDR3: CASSQPRYYGYTF. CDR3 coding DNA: TGTGCCAGCAGCCAACCTCGGTACTATGGCTACACCTTC.

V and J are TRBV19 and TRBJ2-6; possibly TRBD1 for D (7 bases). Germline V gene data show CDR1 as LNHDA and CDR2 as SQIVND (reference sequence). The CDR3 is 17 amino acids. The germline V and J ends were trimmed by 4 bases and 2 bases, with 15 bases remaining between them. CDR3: CASSTGDSIAGANVLTF. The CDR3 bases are TGTGCCAGTAGTACGGGGGACAGTATTGCTGGGGCCAACGTCCTGACTTTC.

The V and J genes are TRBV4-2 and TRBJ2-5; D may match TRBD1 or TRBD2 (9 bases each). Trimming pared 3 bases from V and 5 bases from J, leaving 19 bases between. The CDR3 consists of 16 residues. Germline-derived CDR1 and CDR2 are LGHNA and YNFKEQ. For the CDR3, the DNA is TGTGCCAGCAGCCAGGTTTCTAGCGGGACAGGGGAGACCCAGTACTTC. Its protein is CASSQVSSGTGETQYF.

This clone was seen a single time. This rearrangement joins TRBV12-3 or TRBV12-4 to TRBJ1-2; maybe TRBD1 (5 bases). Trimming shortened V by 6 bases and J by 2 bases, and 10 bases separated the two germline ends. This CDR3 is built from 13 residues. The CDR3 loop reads CASSPTVNYGYTF. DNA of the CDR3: TGTGCCAGCAGCCCGACAGTCAACTATGGCTACACCTTC.

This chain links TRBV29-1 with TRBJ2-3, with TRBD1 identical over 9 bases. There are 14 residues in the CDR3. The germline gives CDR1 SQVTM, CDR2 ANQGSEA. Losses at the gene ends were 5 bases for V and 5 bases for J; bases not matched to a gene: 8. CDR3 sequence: CSVRTGVPKDTQYF. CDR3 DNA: TGCAGCGTTCGGACAGGGGTCCCCAAAGATACGCAGTATTTT.

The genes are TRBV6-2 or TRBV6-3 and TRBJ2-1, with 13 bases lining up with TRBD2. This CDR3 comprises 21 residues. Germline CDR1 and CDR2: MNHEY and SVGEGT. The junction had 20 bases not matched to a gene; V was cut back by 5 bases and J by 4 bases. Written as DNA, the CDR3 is TGTGCCAGCAGTCCAGGATTGTGGGGGACTAGCGGGGCCAGAATTTACAATGAGCAGTTCTTC. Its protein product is CASSPGLWGTSGARIYNEQFF.

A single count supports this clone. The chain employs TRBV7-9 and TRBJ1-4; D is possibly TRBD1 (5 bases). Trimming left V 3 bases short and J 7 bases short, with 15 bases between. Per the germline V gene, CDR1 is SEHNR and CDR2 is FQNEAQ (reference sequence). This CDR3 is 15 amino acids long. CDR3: CASSFPVGAGEKLFF. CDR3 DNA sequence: TGTGCCAGCAGCTTTCCGGTAGGGGCTGGTGAAAAACTGTTTTTT.

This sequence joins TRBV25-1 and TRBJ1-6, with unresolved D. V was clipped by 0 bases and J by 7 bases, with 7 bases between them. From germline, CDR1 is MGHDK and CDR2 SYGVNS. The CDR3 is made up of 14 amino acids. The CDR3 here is CASSEYYGNSPLHF. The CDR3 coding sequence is TGTGCCAGCAGTGAATATTATGGGAATTCACCCCTCCACTTT. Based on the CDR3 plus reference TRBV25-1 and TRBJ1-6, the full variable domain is EADIYQTPRYLVIGTGKKITLECSQTMGHDKMYWYQQDPGMELHLIHYSYGVNSTEKGDLSSESTVSRIRTEHFPLTLESARPSHTSQYLCASSEYYGNSPLHFGNGTRLTVT.

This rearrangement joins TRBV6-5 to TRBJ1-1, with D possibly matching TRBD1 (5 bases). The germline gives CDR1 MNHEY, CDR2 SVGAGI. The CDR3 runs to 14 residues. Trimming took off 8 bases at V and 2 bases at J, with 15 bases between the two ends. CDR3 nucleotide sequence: TGTGCCAGCTACCGGGGCAACTTTAACACTGAAGCTTTCTTT. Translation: CASYRGNFNTEAFF.

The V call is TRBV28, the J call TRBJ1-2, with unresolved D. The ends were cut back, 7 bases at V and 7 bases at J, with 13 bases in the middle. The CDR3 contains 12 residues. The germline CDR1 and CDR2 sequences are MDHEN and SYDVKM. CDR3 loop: CASTRVFSGYTF. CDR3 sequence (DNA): TGTGCCAGCACCCGGGTTTTTTCTGGCTACACCTTC.

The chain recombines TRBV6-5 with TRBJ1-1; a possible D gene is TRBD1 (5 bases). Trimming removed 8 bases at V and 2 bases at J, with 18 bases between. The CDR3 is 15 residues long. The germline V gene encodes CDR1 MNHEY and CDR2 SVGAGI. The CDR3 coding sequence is TGTGCCAGCGGCTGGATTTTACAGGCCAACACTGAAGCTTTCTTT. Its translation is CASGWILQANTEAFF.